The text below deals with one TCR beta chain. Its antigen is currently unknown. These data originate in a study of identical twins. Regarding the study as a whole: Invariant MAIT and iNKT cells are populations that could partly confound zero-insertion analyses. Not following the same donors, the study drew its conclusions from cross-sectional statistical analysis.

In TCRdb, the 5' RACE reads were re-called with MiXCR into one record per CDR3 protein. This sample yields approximately 260,000 distinct CDR3 sequences, of which around 8% are seen a single time; approximately 3% belongs to the top ten. The same sample was also used in a study of yellow fever vaccine responses in identical twins. From that second work: After vaccination, twins' T cell response reportedly seemed partly convergent, partly personalized.

This clonotype was sampled from a woman aged 18-29 years in good health. Sequenced sample: CD8+ T cells sorted from blood.

CDR3 protein: CASSIRNLAGPLQYF. The DNA of the CDR3 is TGTGCCAGCAGCATTAGAAACCTAGCGGGACCCCTTCAGTACTTC. This rearrangement joins TRBV13 to TRBJ2-4; 9 positions agree with TRBD2. Trimming at V came to 5 bases and at J to 11 bases, leaving 13 bases not matched to a gene. CDR1 and CDR2 from the germline V gene are PRHDT and FYEKMQ (reference sequence). The CDR3 has 15 amino acids.